This T cell receptor (beta chain) was captured in a study of blood T cells in healthy people across ages. Combining a sample-barcoded 5' primer with a J-beta primer mix, a second PCR ran for about 6 to 11 cycles. TCRdb passed the 5' RACE reads through MiXCR, listing each CDR3 protein once. Of 700,000 to 900,000 distinct CDR3 sequences listed, about 26% were seen once; the top ten hold 2.5% to 3.5%. This clonotype was counted a single time. This same sample was also taken into another study, of T cells of mothers and their children.

The source material was blood. The receptor was derived from a boy younger than 18 in good health.

Here the CDR3 reads CASSSRTVENEKLFF. Here the CDR3 DNA reads TGTGCCAGCAGTTCTCGGACAGTTGAAAATGAAAAACTGTTTTTT. This chain links TRBV12-3 or TRBV12-4 with TRBJ1-4, with D possibly being TRBD1 (6 bases). CDR3 size: 15 residues. With 4 bases removed from V and 5 bases from J, the gap between germline ends came to 14 bases.